This section outlines one T cell receptor (beta chain) sequence together with its context. As yet, its antigen is unknown. The data were taken from a study of T cells in Graves' hyperthyroidism and ophthalmopathy. Researchers amplified the TCR beta CDR3 regions from RNA transcripts. First-round RT-PCR targeting the TCR CDR3 was performed with the HTBI primer set. MiXCR, applied by TCRdb to the multiplex PCR reads, yields one record per CDR3 protein. Of approximately 430,000 distinct CDR3 sequences listed, approximately 15% are singletons. General study findings and limits: The blood repertoire included most of the expanded thyroid clonotypes above 0.001.

V trimming: 1 base; J trimming: 5 bases; junction bases outside the gene matches: 13. The germline CDR1 and CDR2 sequences are LNHDA and SQIVND (reference sequence). This CDR3 spans 18 amino acids. Stable Graves' hyperthyroidism denoted no ophthalmopathy progression over 18 months. Those with hyperthyroidism were 18 to 65 years old, newly diagnosed, and ill for under 2 months. The chain is built from TRBV19 and TRBJ2-1; TRBD1 aligns across 8 bases. This clonotype was sampled from a woman younger than 30 with Graves' hyperthyroidism. The sequencing input was blood. The CDR3 nucleotides are TGTGCCAGTAGTATAGCCTCTATCTCAGGGGGCATCAACAATGAGCAGTTCTTC. Its translation is CASSIASISGGINNEQFF.